A single sample gave rise to the 24 T cell receptor beta chains below, sequenced in a study of cytomegalovirus exposure and HLA in healthy donors. Vbeta (60) and Jbeta (13) primers were used in the PCR. Sequenced by immunoSEQ multiplex PCR; TCRdb stores in-frame clones only, minus some. The sample has more than 85,000 clones, roughly 15% seen once. What was sequenced was PBMCs. The receptor source for this set is a female donor in good health and CMV-seronegative.

The chain uses TRBV29-1 and TRBJ2-2, with D tentatively TRBD1 (6 bases). V lost 4 bases and J 4 bases, leaving 19 bases between the germline ends. Germline V gives CDR1 SQVTM, CDR2 ANQGSEA. CDR3 length: 16 amino acids. DNA of the CDR3: TGCAGCGTTGCCAGGGGCCACCTCGGCGGCACCGGGGAGCTGTTTTTT. This codes for CSVARGHLGGTGELFF.

The CDR3 loop reads CASSAGQGGWETQYF. In DNA form, the CDR3 reads TGTGCCAGCAGCGCAGGACAGGGGGGCTGGGAGACCCAGTACTTC. The J gene is TRBJ2-5, the V gene TRBV7-2; 10 bases line up with TRBD1. The CDR3 sequence is 15 residues long. J was trimmed by 5 bases and V by 5 bases; bases with no gene match: 8. CDR1 SGHTA and CDR2 FQGNSA come from the germline V gene. Based on the CDR3 plus reference TRBV7-2 and TRBJ2-5, the full variable domain is GAGVSQSPSNKVTEKGKDVELRCDPISGHTALYWYRQSLGQGLEFLIYFQGNSAPDKSGLPSDRFSAERTGGSVSTLTIQRTQQEDSAVYLCASSAGQGGWETQYFGPGTRLLVL.

The chain combines TRBV4-3 with TRBJ2-1; tentatively, D is TRBD2 (6 bases). From germline, CDR1 is LGHNA and CDR2 YSLEER. The ends were cut back, 0 bases at V and 6 bases at J, with 12 bases in the middle. The CDR3 length is 15 residues. The CDR3 DNA reads TGCGCCAGCAGCCAAGAATTTGGCGGGGTCAATGAGCAGTTCTTC. Protein product: CASSQEFGGVNEQFF.

The V call is TRBV7-8, the J call TRBJ1-1; 7 positions agree with TRBD1. The junction had 18 bases not matched to a gene; V was cut back by 7 bases and J by 4 bases. CDR1 and CDR2 from the germline V gene are SGHVS and FQNEAQ. The CDR3 totals 17 residues. DNA for the CDR3: TGTGCCAGCACCCCCGAGGGAGAGAGGGGGCATGGCACTGAAGCTTTCTTT. Protein product: CASTPEGERGHGTEAFF.

This clone was counted only a few times. Other DNA sequences within the sample encode an identical CDR3. V is TRBV30 and J is TRBJ1-5, with D possibly TRBD1 on 6 matching bases. V lost 1 base and J 4 bases, leaving 8 bases between the germline ends. This CDR3 comprises 13 residues. Germline V gene lookup returns CDR1 GTSNPN and CDR2 SVGIG (reference sequence). For the CDR3, the DNA is TGTGCCTGGAGTGGGCAGGGGAATCAGCCCCAGCATTTT. This sequence encodes CAWSGQGNQPQHF.

This clone was detected a few times. The chain employs TRBV15 and TRBJ2-5; 7 bases map to TRBD1. CDR1 and CDR2 from the germline V gene are LNHNV and YYDKDF (reference sequence). The CDR3 has 14 residues. The V and J ends lost 6 bases and 5 bases, in that order; junction bases with no gene match: 9. CDR3 loop: CATRRQGQGETQYF. The CDR3 nucleotides are TGTGCCACCAGACGACAGGGTCAAGGGGAGACCCAGTACTTC.

A few counts support this clone. The chain uses TRBV10-3 and TRBJ2-2, with unresolved D. V was shortened by 2 bases and J by 6 bases, with 4 bases between the two germline ends. The CDR3 loop spans 12 amino acids. Germline V gene sequence: CDR1 ENHRY, CDR2 SYGVKD. Written as DNA, the CDR3 is TGTGCCATCAGTGAGGGAGCCGGGGAGCTGTTTTTT. It translates to CAISEGAGELFF.

This clone has a handful of counts. V usage is TRBV27 and J usage is TRBJ2-7; 10 bases agree with TRBD2. The CDR3 consists of 16 residues. Germline V gene data show CDR1 as MNHEY and CDR2 as SMNVEV (reference sequence). Losses at the gene ends were 5 bases for V and 6 bases for J; bases not matched to a gene: 13. CDR3 region: CASSPQPGLANLEQYF. In DNA, the CDR3 is TGTGCCAGCAGTCCACAACCGGGACTAGCGAACCTCGAGCAGTACTTC.

The chain couples TRBV6-5 to TRBJ1-3; TRBD1 matches 7 bases. Germline-derived CDR1 and CDR2 are MNHEY and SVGAGI. CDR3 size: 15 residues. Unmatched junction bases numbered 5, after V lost 6 bases and J lost 0 bases. The CDR3 sequence is CASRGDSTSGNTIYF. For the CDR3, the DNA is TGTGCCAGCAGGGGGGACAGCACCTCTGGAAACACCATATATTTT.

The rearrangement uses TRBV11-2 and TRBJ1-2; D remains ambiguous. Germline V gives CDR1 SGHAT, CDR2 FQNNGV. This CDR3 comprises 16 residues. V gave up 1 base and J gave up 5 bases, with 17 bases separating them. The CDR3 is CASSLAFRSRGYGYTF. Written as DNA, the CDR3 is TGTGCCAGCAGCTTAGCCTTTCGGTCTCGGGGTTATGGCTACACCTTC.

V and J are TRBV4-3 and TRBJ2-3; D remains unclear. This CDR3 comprises 12 residues. Germline values: CDR1 LGHNA, CDR2 YSLEER. Trimming removed 4 bases at V and 1 base at J, with 3 bases between. The CDR3 bases are TGCGCCAGCAGCCCGGGCACAGATACGCAGTATTTT. Translation: CASSPGTDTQYF.

This clone appeared a few times. V usage is TRBV9 and J usage is TRBJ1-2; D might be TRBD1 (6 bases). The germline CDR1 and CDR2 sequences are SGDLS and YYNGEE. The CDR3 has 13 residues. The V end lost 0 bases, the J end lost 4 bases, and 7 bases lay between the germline ends. The CDR3 is CASSVEQGYGYTF. The CDR3 bases are TGTGCCAGCAGCGTAGAACAGGGCTATGGCTACACCTTC.

The chain joins TRBV2 to TRBJ1-3; no clear D. CDR1 SNHLY and CDR2 FYNNEI come from the germline V gene. V was shortened by 7 bases and J by 0 bases, with 13 bases between the two germline ends. The CDR3 sequence is 15 residues long. For the CDR3, the DNA is TGTGCCAGCAAACTCGACAAATTCTCTGGAAACACCATATATTTT. Translation gives CASKLDKFSGNTIYF.

The chain employs TRBV5-1 and TRBJ1-6; TRBD1 agrees at 9 bases. V gave up 7 bases and J gave up 8 bases; unmatched junction bases: 4. The CDR3 spans 13 residues. Looked up from germline, CDR1 is SGHRS and CDR2 is YFSETQ. The CDR3 sequence: CASGDRADSPLHF. The CDR3 DNA reads as TGCGCCAGCGGGGACAGGGCGGATTCACCCCTCCACTTT.

The chain combines TRBV7-2 with TRBJ1-2; D is perhaps TRBD1 (6 bases). V lost 2 bases and J lost 7, with 14 bases in between. CDR1 and CDR2 (germline): SGHTA, FQGNSA. CDR3 length: 14 residues. The CDR3 DNA reads as TGTGCCAGCAGCTTAAGTCACAGGGAGAGTGGCTACACCTTC. Protein sequence: CASSLSHRESGYTF.

V usage is TRBV29-1 and J usage is TRBJ2-7, with 12 bases that match TRBD2. The germline V gene encodes CDR1 SQVTM and CDR2 ANQGSEA. The CDR3 consists of 16 residues. V shed 7 bases and J 0 bases; nucleotides not matched to a gene: 10. DNA of the CDR3: TGCAGCGCAAGTGAAAGACTAGCGGGAGACTCCTACGAGCAGTACTTC. It codes for CSASERLAGDSYEQYF.

The sample holds a few counts of this clone. The chain employs TRBV7-6 and TRBJ2-7, with TRBD2 matching over 7 bases. Germline values: CDR1 SGHVS, CDR2 FNYEAQ. The V segment lost 5 bases and the J segment 1 base; nucleotides outside the gene matches: 8. The CDR3 loop spans 15 amino acids. Here the CDR3 DNA reads TGTGCCAGCAGCGTTTTAGCGGGTTCGTCCTACGAGCAGTACTTC. Its protein product is CASSVLAGSSYEQYF. Filled out from reference TRBV7-6 and TRBJ2-7, the complete variable domain reads GAGVSQSPRYKVTKRGQDVALRCDPISGHVSLYWYRQALGQGPEFLTYFNYEAQQDKSGLPNDRFSAERPEGSISTLTIQRTEQRDSAMYRCASSVLAGSSYEQYFGPGTRLTVT.

V is TRBV28 and J is TRBJ1-1, with D uncertain. The CDR3 contains 15 residues. Germline V CDR1 and CDR2: MDHEN, SYDVKM. Trimming took 4 bases from V and 0 from J, leaving 12 bases between them. In nucleotides, the CDR3 is TGTGCCAGCAGTTCCCCCGCGGGATTGAACACTGAAGCTTTCTTT. It yields the protein CASSSPAGLNTEAFF.

The chain has TRBV4-2 and TRBJ2-1, with D uncertain. This CDR3 comprises 16 residues. Trimming pared 3 bases from V and 6 bases from J, leaving 18 bases between. Germline V gene sequence: CDR1 LGHNA, CDR2 YNFKEQ. CDR3 amino acids: CASSQGPMVGRNEQFF. In nucleotides, the CDR3 is TGTGCCAGCAGCCAGGGTCCTATGGTGGGCCGCAATGAGCAGTTCTTC.

This clone has just a few counts. The chain joins TRBV7-9 to TRBJ2-7; D perhaps matches TRBD2 (5 bases). This CDR3 has 15 amino acids. CDR1 is SEHNR, CDR2 FQNEAQ, per germline (reference sequence). Trimming shortened V by 1 base and J by 1 base, and 11 bases separated the two germline ends. CDR3 residues: CASSLGRSTSYEQYF. The CDR3 DNA is TGTGCCAGCAGCTTAGGGAGGTCCACATCCTACGAGCAGTACTTC.

The rearrangement uses TRBV2 and TRBJ1-2; TRBD1 agrees at 9 bases. The CDR3 has 14 residues. V gave up 6 bases and J gave up 3 bases; unmatched junction bases: 5. Germline V gene data show CDR1 as SNHLY and CDR2 as FYNNEI. The CDR3 coding sequence is TGTGCCAGCAGCTACCGACAGGGGGACTATGGCTACACCTTC. Residues: CASSYRQGDYGYTF. Drawing the rest from reference TRBV2 and TRBJ1-2, the complete variable domain is EPEVTQTPSHQVTQMGQEVILRCVPISNHLYFYWYRQILGQKVEFLVSFYNNEISEKSEIFDDQFSVERPDGSNFTLKIRSTKLEDSAMYFCASSYRQGDYGYTFGSGTRLTVV.

A remark on this clone: Other DNA sequences from this sample encode an identical CDR3 as well. This sequence joins TRBV27 and TRBJ2-2; D gene uncertain. Germline CDR1 reads MNHEY; CDR2 reads SMNVEV (reference sequence). The CDR3 extends over 12 amino acids. The V end was cut by 3 bases, the J end by 5 bases, with 4 bases between. CDR3 amino acids: CASSFSTGELFF. CDR3 DNA sequence: TGTGCCAGCAGTTTTTCAACCGGGGAGCTGTTTTTT.

This clone was observed a few times. The chain is built from TRBV6-5 and TRBJ1-4; 8 bases map to TRBD1. V lost 4 bases to trimming and J lost 4 bases; unmatched junction nucleotides: 5. The V gene's germline CDR1 is MNHEY and CDR2 SVGAGI. The length of the CDR3 is 15 residues. In nucleotides, the CDR3 is TGTGCCAGCAGTTTCTCGGACAGGGATAATGAAAAACTGTTTTTT. Translation gives CASSFSDRDNEKLFF.

This clone was seen only a few times. The V gene is TRBV15, the J gene TRBJ2-3; 8 positions match TRBD2. The CDR3 spans 16 residues. Losses at the gene ends were 0 bases for V and 5 bases for J; bases not matched to a gene: 7. CDR1 is LNHNV and CDR2 is YYDKDF in the germline V gene (reference sequence). DNA of the CDR3: TGTGCCACCAGCAGAGATAGGAGCGGGGGAATAGATACGCAGTATTTT. This encodes CATSRDRSGGIDTQYF.